This T cell receptor (beta chain) was sequenced in a study of cytomegalovirus exposure and HLA in healthy donors. Study details: A data release that came early held some 84 million unique TCRs from HLA-typed donors.

For this clone: No antigen is known for it.

Trimming removed 0 bases at V and 7 bases at J, with 7 bases between. CDR1 and CDR2 (germline): GTSNPN, SVGIG (reference sequence). The CDR3 covers 11 residues. Points from the study as a whole: An observed cluster of highly shared sequence variants was recorded as a likely sequencing artifact. In a later analysis, most CMV-associated TCR beta chains appeared HLA-restricted. Using the classifier, cytomegalovirus status was reportedly diagnosed with high specificity and sensitivity.

PCR primers comprised 60 Vbeta and 13 Jbeta primers. Produced via immunoSEQ multiplex PCR; TCRdb's table is partial and in-frame only. The sample comprises about 250,000 clones, roughly 80% of which are singletons, and around 0.33% rests with the top ten. The specimen was PBMCs. This clonotype originated in a girl aged 2 to 10 in good health and CMV-seronegative. The chain uses TRBV30 and TRBJ2-7, with D unresolved. The CDR3 here is CAWSVFREQYF. CDR3 bases: TGTGCCTGGAGTGTCTTCAGGGAGCAGTACTTC.